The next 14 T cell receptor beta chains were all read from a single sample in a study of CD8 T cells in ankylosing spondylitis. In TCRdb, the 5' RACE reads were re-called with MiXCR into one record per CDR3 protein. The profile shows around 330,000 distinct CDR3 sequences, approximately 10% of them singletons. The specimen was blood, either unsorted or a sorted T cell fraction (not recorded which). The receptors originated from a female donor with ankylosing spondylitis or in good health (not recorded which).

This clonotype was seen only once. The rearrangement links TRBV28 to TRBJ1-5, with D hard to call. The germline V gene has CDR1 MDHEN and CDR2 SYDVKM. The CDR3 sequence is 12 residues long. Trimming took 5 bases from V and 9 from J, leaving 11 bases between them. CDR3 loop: CASSRLHLPQHF. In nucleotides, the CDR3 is TGTGCCAGCAGTCGGTTGCATTTGCCCCAGCATTTT. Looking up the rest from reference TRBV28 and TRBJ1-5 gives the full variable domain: DVKVTQSSRYLVKRTGEKVFLECVQDMDHENMFWYRQDPGLGLRLIYFSYDVKMKEKGDIPEGYSVSREKKERFSLILESASTNQTSMYLCASSRLHLPQHFGDGTRLSIL.

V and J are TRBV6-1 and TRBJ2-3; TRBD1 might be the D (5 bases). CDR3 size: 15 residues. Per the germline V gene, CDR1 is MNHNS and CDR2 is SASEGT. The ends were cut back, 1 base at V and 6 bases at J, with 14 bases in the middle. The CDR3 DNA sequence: TGTGCCAGCAGTGAAGGAAGGGGATGGTTGGATACGCAGTATTTT. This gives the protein CASSEGRGWLDTQYF.

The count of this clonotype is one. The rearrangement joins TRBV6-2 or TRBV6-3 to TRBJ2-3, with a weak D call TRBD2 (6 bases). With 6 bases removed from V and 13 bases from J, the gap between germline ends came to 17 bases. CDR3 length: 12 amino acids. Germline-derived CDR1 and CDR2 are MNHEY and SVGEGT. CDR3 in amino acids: CASSRLATLEYF. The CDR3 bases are TGTGCCAGCAGCCGCCTAGCGACCCTGGAGTATTTT.

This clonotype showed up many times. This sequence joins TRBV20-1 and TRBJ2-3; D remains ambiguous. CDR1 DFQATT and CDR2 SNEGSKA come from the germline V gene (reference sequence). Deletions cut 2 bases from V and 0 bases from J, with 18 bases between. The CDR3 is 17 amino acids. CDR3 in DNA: TGCAGTGCTAGACGCCTAAACTTGAGGAGTAGCACAGATACGCAGTATTTT. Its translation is CSARRLNLRSSTDTQYF.

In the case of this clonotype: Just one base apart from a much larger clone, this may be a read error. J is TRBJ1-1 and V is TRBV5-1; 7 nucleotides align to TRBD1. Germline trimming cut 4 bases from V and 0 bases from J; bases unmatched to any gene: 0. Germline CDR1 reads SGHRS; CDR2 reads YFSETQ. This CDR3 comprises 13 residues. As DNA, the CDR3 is TGCGCCAGCAGCGGACAGGTGAACACTGAAGCTTTCTTT. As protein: CASSGQVNTEAFF.

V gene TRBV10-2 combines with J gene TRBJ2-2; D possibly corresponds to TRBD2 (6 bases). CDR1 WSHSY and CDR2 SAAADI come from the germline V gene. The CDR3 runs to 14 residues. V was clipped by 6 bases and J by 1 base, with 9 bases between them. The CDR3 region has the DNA TGCGCCAGCAGAGTGGGACTGAACACCGGGGAGCTGTTTTTT. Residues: CASRVGLNTGELFF.

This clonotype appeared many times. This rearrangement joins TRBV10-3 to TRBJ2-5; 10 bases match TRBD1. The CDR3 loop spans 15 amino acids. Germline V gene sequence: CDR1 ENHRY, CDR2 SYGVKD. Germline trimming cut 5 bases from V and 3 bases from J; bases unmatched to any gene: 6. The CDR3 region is CAISSTGTGEETQYF. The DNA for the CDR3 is TGTGCCATCAGTTCCACCGGGACAGGGGAAGAGACCCAGTACTTC.

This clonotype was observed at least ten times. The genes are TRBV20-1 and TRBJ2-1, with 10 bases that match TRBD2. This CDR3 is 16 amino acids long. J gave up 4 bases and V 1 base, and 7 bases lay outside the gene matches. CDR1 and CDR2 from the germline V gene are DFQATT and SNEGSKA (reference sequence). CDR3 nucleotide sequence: TGCAGTGCTAGAGTCACAGCGGGGGGGCCGTACAATGAGCAGTTCTTC. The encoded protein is CSARVTAGGPYNEQFF.

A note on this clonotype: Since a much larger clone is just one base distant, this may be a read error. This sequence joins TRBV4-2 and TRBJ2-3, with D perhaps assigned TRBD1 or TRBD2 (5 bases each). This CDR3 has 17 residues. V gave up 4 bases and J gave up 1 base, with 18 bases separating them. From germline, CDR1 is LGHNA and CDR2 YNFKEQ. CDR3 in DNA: TGTGCCAGCAGCCGGGACGGTGGGGGTACTTGCACAGATACGCAGTATTTT. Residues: CASSRDGGGTCTDTQYF.

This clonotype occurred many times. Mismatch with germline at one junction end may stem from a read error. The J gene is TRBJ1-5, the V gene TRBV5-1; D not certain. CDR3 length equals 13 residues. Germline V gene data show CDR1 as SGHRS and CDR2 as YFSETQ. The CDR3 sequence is CASSLDSNQPQHF. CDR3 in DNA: TGTGCCAGCAGCTTAGATAGCAATCAGCCCCAGCATTTT.

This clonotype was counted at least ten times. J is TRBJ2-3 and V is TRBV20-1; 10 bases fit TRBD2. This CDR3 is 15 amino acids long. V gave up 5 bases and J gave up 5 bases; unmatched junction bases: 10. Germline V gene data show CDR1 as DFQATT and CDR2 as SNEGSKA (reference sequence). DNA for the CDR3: TGCAGTGCTCGGACAGCGGGAGGGCAGGTAGATACGCAGTATTTT. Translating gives CSARTAGGQVDTQYF.

In nucleotides, the CDR3 is TGTGCCAGCAGCACCGGAATAGCTGGGGGTTACGAGCAGTACTTC. It codes for CASSTGIAGGYEQYF. The chain is built from TRBV7-9 and TRBJ2-7; tentatively, D is TRBD1 or TRBD2 (5 bases each). Germline-derived CDR1 and CDR2 are SEHNR and FQNEAQ (reference sequence). The V and J ends lost 5 bases and 4 bases respectively, with 18 bases between them. The CDR3 covers 15 residues.

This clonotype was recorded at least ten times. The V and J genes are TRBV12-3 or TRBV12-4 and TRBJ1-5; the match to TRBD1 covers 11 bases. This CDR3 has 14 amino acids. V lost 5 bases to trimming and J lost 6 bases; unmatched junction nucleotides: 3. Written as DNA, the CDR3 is TGTGCCAGCAGTCGGACAGGGGGCCTTCAGCCCCAGCATTTT. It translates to CASSRTGGLQPQHF.

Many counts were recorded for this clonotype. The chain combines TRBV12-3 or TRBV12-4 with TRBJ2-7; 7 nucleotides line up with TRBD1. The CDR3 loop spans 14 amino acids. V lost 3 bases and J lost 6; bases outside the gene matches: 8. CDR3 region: CASSFSGGTVEQYF. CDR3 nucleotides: TGTGCCAGCAGTTTCTCAGGGGGAACGGTCGAGCAGTACTTC.